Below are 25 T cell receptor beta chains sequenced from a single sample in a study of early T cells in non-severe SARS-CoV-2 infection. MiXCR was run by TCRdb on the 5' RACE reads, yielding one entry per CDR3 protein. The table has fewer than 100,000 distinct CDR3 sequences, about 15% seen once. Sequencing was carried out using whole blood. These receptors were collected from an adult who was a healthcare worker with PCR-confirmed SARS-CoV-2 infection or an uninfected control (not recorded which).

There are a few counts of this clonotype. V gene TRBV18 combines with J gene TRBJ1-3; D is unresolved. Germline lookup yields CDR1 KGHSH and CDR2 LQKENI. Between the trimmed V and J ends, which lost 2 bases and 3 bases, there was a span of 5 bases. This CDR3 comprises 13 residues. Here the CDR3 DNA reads TGTGCCAGCTCACCAGGCAGTGGAAACACCATATATTTT. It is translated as CASSPGSGNTIYF. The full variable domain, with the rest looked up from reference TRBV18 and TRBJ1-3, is NAGVMQNPRHLVRRRGQEARLRCSPMKGHSHVYWYRQLPEEGLKFMVYLQKENIIDESGMPKERFSAEFPKEGPSILRIQQVVRGDSAAYFCASSPGSGNTIYFGEGSWLTVV.

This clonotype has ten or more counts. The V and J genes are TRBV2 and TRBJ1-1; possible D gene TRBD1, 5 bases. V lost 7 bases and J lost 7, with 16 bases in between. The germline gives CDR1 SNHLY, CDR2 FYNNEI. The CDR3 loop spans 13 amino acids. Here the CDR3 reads CASTLGEVGEAFF. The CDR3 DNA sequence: TGTGCCAGCACCCTAGGGGAAGTGGGTGAAGCTTTCTTT.

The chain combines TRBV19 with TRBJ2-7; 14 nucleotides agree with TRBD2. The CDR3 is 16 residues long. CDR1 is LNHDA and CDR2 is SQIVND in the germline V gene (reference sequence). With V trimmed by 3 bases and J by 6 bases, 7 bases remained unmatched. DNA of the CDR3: TGTGCCAGTAGTATGCGGGGGACTAGCGGGAGCCGCGAGCAGTACTTC. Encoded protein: CASSMRGTSGSREQYF.

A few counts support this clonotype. CDR3 bases: TGTGCCAGCAGCAACTCACCTGAGCAGTTCTTC. This gives the protein CASSNSPEQFF. This rearrangement joins TRBV7-9 to TRBJ2-1; the D is unclear. V was clipped by 5 bases and J by 9 bases, with 8 bases between them. The germline V gene encodes CDR1 SEHNR and CDR2 FQNEAQ (reference sequence). CDR3 size: 11 residues.

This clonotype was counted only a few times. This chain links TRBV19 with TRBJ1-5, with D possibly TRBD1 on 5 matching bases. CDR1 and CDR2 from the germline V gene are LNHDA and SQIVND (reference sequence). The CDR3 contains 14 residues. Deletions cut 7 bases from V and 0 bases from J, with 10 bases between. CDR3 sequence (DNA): TGTGCCAGTAACATGGGGGATAGCAATCAGCCCCAGCATTTT. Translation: CASNMGDSNQPQHF.

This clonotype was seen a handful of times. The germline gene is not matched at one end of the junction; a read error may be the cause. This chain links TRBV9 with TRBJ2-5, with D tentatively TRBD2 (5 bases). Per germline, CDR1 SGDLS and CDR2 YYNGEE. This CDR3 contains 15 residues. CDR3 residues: CASSVERGPQETQYF. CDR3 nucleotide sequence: TGTGCCAGTAGCGTAGAGAGAGGGCCCCAAGAGACCCAGTACTTC.

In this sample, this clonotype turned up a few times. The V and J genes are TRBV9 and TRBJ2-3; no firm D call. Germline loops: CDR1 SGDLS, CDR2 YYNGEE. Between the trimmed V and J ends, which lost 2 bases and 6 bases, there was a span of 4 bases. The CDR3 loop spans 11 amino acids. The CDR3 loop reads CASSVGDTQYF. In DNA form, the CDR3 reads TGTGCCAGCAGCGTGGGGGATACGCAGTATTTT.

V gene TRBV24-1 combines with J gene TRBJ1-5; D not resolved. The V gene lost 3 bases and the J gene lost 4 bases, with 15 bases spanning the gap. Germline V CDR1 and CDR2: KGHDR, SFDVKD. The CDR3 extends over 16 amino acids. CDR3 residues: CATSDPGEAGNQPQHF. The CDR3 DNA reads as TGTGCCACCAGTGATCCTGGGGAGGCGGGAAATCAGCCCCAGCATTTT.

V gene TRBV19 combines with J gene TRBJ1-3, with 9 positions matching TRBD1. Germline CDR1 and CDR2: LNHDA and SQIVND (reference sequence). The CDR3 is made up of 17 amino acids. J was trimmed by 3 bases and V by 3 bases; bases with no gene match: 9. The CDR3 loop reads CASSIAGGQGSGNTIYF. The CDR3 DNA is TGTGCCAGTAGTATTGCTGGGGGACAGGGAAGTGGAAACACCATATATTTT.

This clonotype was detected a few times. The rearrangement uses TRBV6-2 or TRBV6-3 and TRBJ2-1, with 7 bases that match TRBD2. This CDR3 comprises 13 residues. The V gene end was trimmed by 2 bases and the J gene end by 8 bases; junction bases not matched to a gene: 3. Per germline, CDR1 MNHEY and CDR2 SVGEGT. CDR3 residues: CASSYGEGDEQFF. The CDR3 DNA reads TGTGCCAGCAGTTACGGGGAGGGTGATGAGCAGTTCTTC.

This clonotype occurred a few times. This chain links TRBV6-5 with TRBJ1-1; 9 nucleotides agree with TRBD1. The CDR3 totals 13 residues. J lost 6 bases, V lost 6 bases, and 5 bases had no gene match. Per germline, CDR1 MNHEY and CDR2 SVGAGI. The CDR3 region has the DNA TGTGCCAGCAGCCGCACAGGGGGCTCTGAAGCTTTCTTT. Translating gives CASSRTGGSEAFF.

The CDR3 DNA reads as TGTGCCAGCAGCCTCGGAGGGGGCCGCTTCCCCGAAAAACTGTTTTTT. Protein sequence: CASSLGGGRFPEKLFF. The chain carries TRBV11-2 and TRBJ1-4, with 7 bases aligning to TRBD1. The CDR3 has 16 amino acids. The ends lost 5 bases at V and 8 bases at J; junction bases unmatched: 14. CDR1 and CDR2 (germline): SGHAT, FQNNGV.

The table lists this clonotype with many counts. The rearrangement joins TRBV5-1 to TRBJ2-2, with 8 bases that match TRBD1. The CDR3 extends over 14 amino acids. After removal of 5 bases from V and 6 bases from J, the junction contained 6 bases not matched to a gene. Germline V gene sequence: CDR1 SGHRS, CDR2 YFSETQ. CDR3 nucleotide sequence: TGCGCCAGCAGTTATAAACAGGGGGCCGGGGAGCTGTTTTTT. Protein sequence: CASSYKQGAGELFF.

As DNA, the CDR3 is TGTGCCAGCAGTCACGGCAGCGGTCCCTACAATGAGCAGTTCTTC. Translating gives CASSHGSGPYNEQFF. The chain carries TRBV2 and TRBJ2-1, with D possibly TRBD2 on 5 matching bases. Trimming took off 5 bases at V and 2 bases at J, with 13 bases between the two ends. CDR1 is SNHLY and CDR2 is FYNNEI in the germline V gene. The CDR3 runs 15 residues.

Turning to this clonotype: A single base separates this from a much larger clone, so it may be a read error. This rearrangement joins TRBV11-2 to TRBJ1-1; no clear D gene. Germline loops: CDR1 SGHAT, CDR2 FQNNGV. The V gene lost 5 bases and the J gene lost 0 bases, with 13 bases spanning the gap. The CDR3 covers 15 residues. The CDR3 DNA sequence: TGTGCCAGCAGCCCCGGGGTACACTTGAACACTGAAGCTTTCTTT. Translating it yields CASSPGVHLNTEAFF.

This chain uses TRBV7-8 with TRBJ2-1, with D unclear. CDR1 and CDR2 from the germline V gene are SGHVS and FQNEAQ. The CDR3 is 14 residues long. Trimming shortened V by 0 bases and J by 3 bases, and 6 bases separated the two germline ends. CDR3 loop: CASSLAWRYNEQFF. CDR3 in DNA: TGTGCCAGCAGCTTAGCGTGGCGCTACAATGAGCAGTTCTTC.

CDR3 nucleotides: TGCAGTGCTACGCCGGGGAGCAATCAGCCCCAGCATTTT. Protein: CSATPGSNQPQHF. The chain combines TRBV20-1 with TRBJ1-5, with D unclear. Trimming removed 4 bases at V and 1 base at J, with 8 bases between. Germline V gene data show CDR1 as DFQATT and CDR2 as SNEGSKA (reference sequence). The CDR3 runs to 13 residues.

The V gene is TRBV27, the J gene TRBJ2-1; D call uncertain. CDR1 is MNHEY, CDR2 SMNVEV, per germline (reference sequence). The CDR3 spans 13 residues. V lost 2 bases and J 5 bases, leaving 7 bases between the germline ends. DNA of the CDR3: TGTGCCAGCAGTTTAAGGAAGGACAATGAGCAGTTCTTC. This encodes CASSLRKDNEQFF.

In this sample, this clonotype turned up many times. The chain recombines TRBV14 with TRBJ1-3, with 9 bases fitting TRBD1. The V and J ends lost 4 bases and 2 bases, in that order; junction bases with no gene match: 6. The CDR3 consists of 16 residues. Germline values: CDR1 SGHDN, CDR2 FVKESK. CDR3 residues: CASSPGQGLTGNTIYF. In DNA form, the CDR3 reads TGTGCCAGCAGCCCGGGACAGGGATTGACTGGAAACACCATATATTTT. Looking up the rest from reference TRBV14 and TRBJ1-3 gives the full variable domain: EAGVTQFPSHSVIEKGQTVTLRCDPISGHDNLYWYRRVMGKEIKFLLHFVKESKQDESGMPNNRFLAERTGGTYSTLKVQPAELEDSGVYFCASSPGQGLTGNTIYFGEGSWLTVV.

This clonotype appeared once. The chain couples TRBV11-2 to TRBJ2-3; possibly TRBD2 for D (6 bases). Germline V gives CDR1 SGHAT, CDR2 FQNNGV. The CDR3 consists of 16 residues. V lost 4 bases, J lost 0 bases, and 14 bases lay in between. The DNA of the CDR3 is TGTGCCAGCAGCTCGCGGGCAGGACTAAGCACAGATACGCAGTATTTT. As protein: CASSSRAGLSTDTQYF.

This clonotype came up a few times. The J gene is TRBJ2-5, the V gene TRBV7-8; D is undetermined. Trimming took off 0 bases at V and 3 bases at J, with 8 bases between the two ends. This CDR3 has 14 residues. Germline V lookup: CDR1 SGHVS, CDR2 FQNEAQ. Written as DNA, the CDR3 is TGTGCCAGCAGCTTAGCCAGCGCTAAAGAGACCCAGTACTTC. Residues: CASSLASAKETQYF. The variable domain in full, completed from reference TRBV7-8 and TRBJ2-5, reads GAGVSQSPRYKVAKRGQDVALRCDPISGHVSLFWYQQALGQGPEFLTYFQNEAQLDKSGLPSDRFFAERPEGSVSTLKIQRTQQEDSAVYLCASSLASAKETQYFGPGTRLLVL.

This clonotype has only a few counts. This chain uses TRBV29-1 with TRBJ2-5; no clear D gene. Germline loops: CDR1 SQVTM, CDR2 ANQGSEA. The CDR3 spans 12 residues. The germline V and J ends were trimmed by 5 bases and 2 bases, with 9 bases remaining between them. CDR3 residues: CSVRITQETQYF. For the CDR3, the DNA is TGCAGCGTTAGGATCACTCAAGAGACCCAGTACTTC.

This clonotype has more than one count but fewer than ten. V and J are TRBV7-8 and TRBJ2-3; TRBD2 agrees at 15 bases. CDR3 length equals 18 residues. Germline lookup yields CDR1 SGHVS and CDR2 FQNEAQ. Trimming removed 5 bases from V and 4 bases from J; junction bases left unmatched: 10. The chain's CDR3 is CASSLKIGLAGGADTQYF. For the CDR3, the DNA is TGTGCCAGCAGCCTCAAGATAGGACTAGCGGGAGGGGCAGATACGCAGTATTTT.

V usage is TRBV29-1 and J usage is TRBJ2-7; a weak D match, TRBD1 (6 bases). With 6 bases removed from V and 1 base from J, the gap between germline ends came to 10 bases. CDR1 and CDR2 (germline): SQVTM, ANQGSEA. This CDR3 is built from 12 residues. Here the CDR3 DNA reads TGCAGCGTAGGCCAGGGGTCCTACGAGCAGTACTTC. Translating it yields CSVGQGSYEQYF.

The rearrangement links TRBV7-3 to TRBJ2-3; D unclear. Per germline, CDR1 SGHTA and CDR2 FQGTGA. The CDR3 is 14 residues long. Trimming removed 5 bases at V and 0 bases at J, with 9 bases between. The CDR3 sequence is CASSLYQSTDTQYF. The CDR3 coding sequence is TGTGCCAGCAGCCTCTATCAGAGCACAGATACGCAGTATTTT.